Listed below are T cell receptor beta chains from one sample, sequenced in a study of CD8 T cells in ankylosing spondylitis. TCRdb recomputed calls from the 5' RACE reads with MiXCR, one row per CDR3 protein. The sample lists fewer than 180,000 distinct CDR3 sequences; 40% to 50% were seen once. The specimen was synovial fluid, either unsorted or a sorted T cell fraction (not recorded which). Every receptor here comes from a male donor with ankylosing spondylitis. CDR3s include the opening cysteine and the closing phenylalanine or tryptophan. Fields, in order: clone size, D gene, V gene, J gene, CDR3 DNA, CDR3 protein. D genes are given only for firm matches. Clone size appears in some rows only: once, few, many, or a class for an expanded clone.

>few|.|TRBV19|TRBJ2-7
TGTGCCAGTAGTCCGGACGACTCCTACGAGCAGTACTTC
CASSPDDSYEQYF
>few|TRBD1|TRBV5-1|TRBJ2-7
TGCGCCAGCAGCCACAGGGGGCTTTTTTTCTACGAGCAGTACTTC
CASSHRGLFFYEQYF
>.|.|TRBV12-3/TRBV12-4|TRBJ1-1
TGTGCCAGCAGTTCTGGCACTCTGAACACTGAAGCTTTCTTT
CASSSGTLNTEAFF
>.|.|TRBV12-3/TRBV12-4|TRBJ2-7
TGTGCCAGCAGCCACTCCGAGGACGAGCAGTACTTC
CASSHSEDEQYF
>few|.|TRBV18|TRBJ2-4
TGTGCCAGCTCACCGCAAGCTAGGGCCAAAAACATTCAGTACTTC
CASSPQARAKNIQYF
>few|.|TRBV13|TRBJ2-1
TGTGCCAGCAGCCCAGAGAGCAATGAGCAGTTCTTC
CASSPESNEQFF
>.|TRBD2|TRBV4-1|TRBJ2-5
TGCGCCAGCAGCCAACGTCGTAGCGGGAGGGCCCGAGAGACCCAGTACTTC
CASSQRRSGRARETQYF
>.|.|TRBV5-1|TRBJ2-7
TGCGCCAGCAGCTTGTCCGGACAGAACTACGAGCAGTACTTC
CASSLSGQNYEQYF
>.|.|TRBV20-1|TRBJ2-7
TGCAGTGCTAGAGATCCGTTTAGCAGGGAATCCTACGAGCAGTACTTC
CSARDPFSRESYEQYF
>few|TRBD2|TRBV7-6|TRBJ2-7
TGTGCCAGCAGCTTAGTGACTAGCGGGGGGGACGAGCAGTACTTC
CASSLVTSGGDEQYF
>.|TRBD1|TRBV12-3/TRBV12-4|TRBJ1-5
TGTGCCAGCAGCCTAGGACAGGCCGATCATGGCAATCAGCCCCAGCATTTT
CASSLGQADHGNQPQHF
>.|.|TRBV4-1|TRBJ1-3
TGCGCCAGCAGCCAAGAAGGTGGATTGAGACTCTCTGGAAACACCATATATTTT
CASSQEGGLRLSGNTIYF
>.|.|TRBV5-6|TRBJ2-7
TGTGCCAGCAGCTTGGTGGTGGGCTACGAGCAGTACTTC
CASSLVVGYEQYF
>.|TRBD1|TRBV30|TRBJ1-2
TGTGCCTGGAGTCCCAGGGACAGGGGGCGCGGGAGCTATGGCTACACCTTC
CAWSPRDRGRGSYGYTF